This T cell receptor (beta chain) was sequenced in a study of blood T cell repertoires in COVID-19. The authors' processing: Estimated nucleated cell counts came from reference gene primer amplification. TCRdb keeps only in-frame clones here, not all; method: immunoSEQ multiplex PCR. V and J calls and clone size follow that table, whereas D and trimming were derived from the DNA. In the table there are hundreds of thousands of clones, around 89% of which are singletons. Trimming pared 3 bases from V and 7 bases from J, leaving 14 bases between. The CDR3 runs 15 residues. Germline V gene lookup returns CDR1 KGHDR and CDR2 SFDVKD.

The specimen sequenced was PBMCs or T cells enriched from blood (not recorded which). This TCR came from a man in his forties or fifties who had been exposed to COVID-19. This sequence joins TRBV24-1 and TRBJ1-4; D possibly corresponds to TRBD1 (6 bases). CDR3 region: CATSDQQGGSEKLFF. CDR3 sequence (DNA): TGTGCCACCAGTGATCAACAGGGAGGGAGTGAAAAACTGTTTTTT.